The 25 T cell receptor beta chains below were found in one sample sequenced in a study of blood T cells in healthy people across ages. A second PCR, run for roughly 7 to 12 cycles, used a sample-barcoded 5' primer plus a J-beta primer mix. One entry per CDR3 protein results from TCRdb running MiXCR on the 5' RACE reads. The data show under 1,100,000 distinct CDR3 sequences, 20% to 25% seen once. This sample also belongs to another study, concerning T cells of mothers and their children.

The sequencing input was blood. Source of these receptors: a girl aged 2 to 10 in good health.

The chain couples TRBV7-2 to TRBJ2-1, with TRBD2 as a possible D gene (6 bases). V dropped 5 bases and J dropped 3 bases, with 11 bases sitting between them. In germline, CDR1 is SGHTA, CDR2 FQGNSA. CDR3 size: 14 residues. CDR3 DNA: TGTGCCAGCAGCGCTAGCGCGAACTACAATGAGCAGTTCTTC. Translating it yields CASSASANYNEQFF.

This clonotype appeared a few times. The chain links TRBV20-1 to TRBJ1-4; D is undetermined. The CDR3 loop spans 16 amino acids. V was trimmed by 6 bases and J by 10 bases, leaving 27 bases between them. Germline CDR1 and CDR2: DFQATT and SNEGSKA (reference sequence). CDR3 in DNA: TGCAGTGCGCTATCCCTTTCCCAGCCACCTACCCGAAAACTGTTTTTT. Translation: CSALSLSQPPTRKLFF.

This clonotype has a single count. The J gene is TRBJ2-5, the V gene TRBV10-3, with D possibly matching TRBD2 (5 bases). Germline CDR1 ENHRY, CDR2 SYGVKD. Trimming pared 4 bases from V and 1 base from J, leaving 10 bases between. The CDR3 loop spans 14 amino acids. Here the CDR3 DNA reads TGTGCCATCAGTGGAGAAGCGGTCCAAGAGACCCAGTACTTC. This encodes CAISGEAVQETQYF.

Only a few counts were recorded for this clonotype. The chain has TRBV7-9 and TRBJ1-6; D call uncertain. V shed 5 bases and J shed 5 bases, with 10 bases lying between them. There are 14 residues in the CDR3. Germline V gene sequence: CDR1 SEHNR, CDR2 FQNEAQ (reference sequence). Written as DNA, the CDR3 is TGTGCCAGCAGCCAACGACTGGATAATTCACCCCTCCACTTT. Translated: CASSQRLDNSPLHF.

The V gene is TRBV29-1, the J gene TRBJ1-1, with D unresolved. Trimming removed 4 bases at V and 0 bases at J, with 12 bases between. CDR1 is SQVTM and CDR2 is ANQGSEA in the germline V gene. This CDR3 region has 14 residues. This CDR3 reads CSVVNPAMNTEAFF. The CDR3 coding sequence is TGCAGCGTTGTAAACCCAGCGATGAACACTGAAGCTTTCTTT. The full variable domain, with the rest looked up from reference TRBV29-1 and TRBJ1-1, is SAVISQKPSRDICQRGTSLTIQCQVDSQVTMMFWYRQQPGQSLTLIATANQGSEATYESGFVIDKFPISRPNLTFSTLTVSNMSPEDSSIYLCSVVNPAMNTEAFFGQGTRLTVV.

On this clonotype itself: One end of the junction does not line up with germline, which may come from a read error. The chain recombines TRBV28 with TRBJ2-7; D uncertain. The CDR3 has 11 residues. Germline loops: CDR1 MDHEN, CDR2 SYDVKM. CDR3 sequence: CAGSFVNEQYF. CDR3 coding DNA: TGTGCCGGCAGTTTCGTGAACGAGCAGTACTTC.

This rearrangement joins TRBV28 to TRBJ2-7, with 9 bases fitting TRBD2. In germline, CDR1 is MDHEN, CDR2 SYDVKM. Unmatched junction bases numbered 3, after V lost 0 bases and J lost 3 bases. The CDR3 spans 15 residues. Here the CDR3 reads CASSLWTSGFYEQYF. CDR3 coding DNA: TGTGCCAGCAGTTTATGGACTAGCGGATTCTACGAGCAGTACTTC. Full variable domain (outside the CDR3, taken from reference TRBV28 and TRBJ2-7): DVKVTQSSRYLVKRTGEKVFLECVQDMDHENMFWYRQDPGLGLRLIYFSYDVKMKEKGDIPEGYSVSREKKERFSLILESASTNQTSMYLCASSLWTSGFYEQYFGPGTRLTVT.

Comment on this clonotype: Sequence at one end of the junction differs from germline and may be a read error. J is TRBJ1-5 and V is TRBV12-3 or TRBV12-4; D is unresolved. The length of the CDR3 is 16 residues. CDR3 DNA sequence: TGTGCCAGTAGTTTAGCGCCTTCGGCAGGAAATCGGCCCCAGCATTTT. Protein: CASSLAPSAGNRPQHF.

This clonotype was observed a handful of times. This chain joins TRBV12-3 or TRBV12-4 and TRBJ1-2, with a tentative D call TRBD1 (6 bases). The CDR3 is 15 amino acids. Trimming shortened V by 8 bases and J by 13 bases, and 29 bases separated the two germline ends. CDR3 in DNA: TGTGCCAGCTACAAAAAAAGGGGGGTTAACTATGGCCGCACCTTC. It specifies CASYKKRGVNYGRTF.

This clonotype was counted only a few times. Germline and junction disagree at one end, which may indicate a read error. The genes are TRBV4-3 and TRBJ2-7, with a possible D match to TRBD2 (5 bases). Germline V lookup: CDR1 LGHNA, CDR2 YSLEER. This CDR3 region has 16 residues. The CDR3 coding sequence is TGCGCCGGCAGCCAAGATTCGGAGGCTTCTCACTACGAGCAGTACTTC. Amino acids: CAGSQDSEASHYEQYF.

The chain couples TRBV9 to TRBJ1-1, with D possibly TRBD1 on 6 matching bases. In germline, CDR1 is SGDLS, CDR2 YYNGEE. V was pared by 3 bases and J by 7 bases, with 25 bases between. The CDR3 contains 17 residues. The chain's CDR3 is CASSEMRGGARGIEAFF. CDR3 bases: TGTGCCAGCAGCGAAATGAGAGGGGGGGCCCGCGGGATTGAAGCTTTCTTT.

This clonotype was seen a few times. The chain is built from TRBV16 and TRBJ1-1; possibly TRBD1 for D (5 bases). V was shortened by 3 bases and J by 8 bases, with 16 bases between the two germline ends. Germline V gives CDR1 KGHSY, CDR2 FQNENV. The CDR3 loop spans 14 amino acids. CDR3 amino acids: CASSQGISGVEAFF. The CDR3 bases are TGTGCCAGCAGCCAGGGGATCTCGGGGGTCGAAGCTTTCTTT.

This clonotype has a handful of counts. V gene TRBV24-1 combines with J gene TRBJ2-3, with D tentatively TRBD2 (5 bases). V lost 9 bases, J lost 1 base, and 7 bases lay in between. This CDR3 has 12 residues. Germline values: CDR1 KGHDR, CDR2 SFDVKD. The CDR3 spells CATRRGTDTQYF. CDR3 bases: TGTGCCACCCGGCGGGGCACAGATACGCAGTATTTT.

The chain uses TRBV5-1 and TRBJ2-5; TRBD2 might be the D (6 bases). The CDR3 totals 15 residues. The germline gives CDR1 SGHRS, CDR2 YFSETQ. Trimming took 0 bases from V and 0 from J, leaving 9 bases between them. CDR3 nucleotide sequence: TGCGCCAGCAGCTTGGCGCCTAGCGACCAAGAGACCCAGTACTTC. It yields the protein CASSLAPSDQETQYF.

This clonotype was observed a handful of times. The chain couples TRBV12-3 or TRBV12-4 to TRBJ2-2; no clear D. Trimming removed 5 bases at V and 3 bases at J, with 7 bases between. CDR3 length: 13 amino acids. The CDR3 reads CASSAHHTGELFF. CDR3 nucleotides: TGTGCCAGCAGTGCCCATCACACCGGGGAGCTGTTTTTT.

This clonotype was counted a few times. The chain joins TRBV29-1 to TRBJ2-1, with 9 bases fitting TRBD1. Losses at the gene ends were 5 bases for V and 4 bases for J; bases not matched to a gene: 3. The germline gives CDR1 SQVTM, CDR2 ANQGSEA. The CDR3 contains 13 residues. This CDR3 is CSVLTGGYNEQFF. In DNA, the CDR3 is TGCAGCGTTCTGACAGGGGGGTACAATGAGCAGTTCTTC.

The genes are TRBV10-2 and TRBJ1-5; D is possibly TRBD1 (5 bases). CDR1 is WSHSY and CDR2 is SAAADI in the germline V gene. V lost 6 bases, J lost 1 base, and 19 bases lay in between. The CDR3 length is 17 residues. The CDR3 is CASRPQGFTSSNQPQHF. The CDR3 coding sequence is TGCGCCAGCAGGCCTCAGGGTTTTACGTCGAGCAATCAGCCCCAGCATTTT.

This clonotype was detected only a few times. The chain uses TRBV12-3 or TRBV12-4 and TRBJ2-7, with a tentative D call TRBD1 (6 bases). CDR3 size: 13 residues. V shed 6 bases and J shed 10 bases, with 19 bases lying between them. CDR3 nucleotides: TGTGCCAGCAGCCTGGACCGGGACACATTACAGTACTTC. Residues: CASSLDRDTLQYF.

In this sample, this clonotype turned up once. This chain connects TRBV20-1 to TRBJ2-7, with D perhaps matching TRBD1 or TRBD2 (7 bases each). Trimming removed 8 bases at V and 5 bases at J, with 13 bases between. Germline V gives CDR1 DFQATT, CDR2 SNEGSKA (reference sequence). The CDR3 has 11 residues. CDR3 bases: TGCAGTCCCAGGGGGGGAGACGAGCAGTACTTC. Protein sequence: CSPRGGDEQYF.

This clonotype was counted between two and nine times. The junction and the germline gene differ at one end; a read error may be behind it. This chain connects TRBV20-1 to TRBJ2-7, with 7 positions matching TRBD2. The germline gives CDR1 DFQATT, CDR2 SNEGSKA (reference sequence). The CDR3 loop spans 16 amino acids. The CDR3 loop reads CSAREVGGSGLYKQYF. The CDR3 DNA reads as TGCAGTGCTAGAGAGGTCGGGGGTAGCGGGCTCTACAAGCAGTACTTC.

This clonotype turned up a few times. J is TRBJ1-4 and V is TRBV5-4; the D gene is possibly TRBD1 (5 bases). This CDR3 spans 14 amino acids. Germline CDR1 and CDR2: SGHNT and YYREEE (reference sequence). Trimming shortened V by 3 bases and J by 8 bases, and 14 bases separated the two germline ends. CDR3 coding DNA: TGTGCCAGCAGCTCCCGGGAGCGGGGGGAAAAACTGTTTTTT. It is translated as CASSSRERGEKLFF. The variable domain in full, completed from reference TRBV5-4 and TRBJ1-4, reads ETGVTQSPTHLIKTRGQQVTLRCSSQSGHNTVSWYQQALGQGPQFIFQYYREEENGRGNFPPRFSGLQFPNYSSELNVNALELDDSALYLCASSSRERGEKLFFGSGTQLSVL.

V is TRBV24-1 and J is TRBJ2-1; D remains unclear. Trimming removed 4 bases from V and 7 bases from J, with 13 bases in between. CDR1 and CDR2 from the germline V gene are KGHDR and SFDVKD. This CDR3 has 14 amino acids. In DNA, the CDR3 is TGTGCCACCAGTGACCCACCACGAGGAAATGAGCAGTTCTTC. Amino acid sequence: CATSDPPRGNEQFF.

This sequence joins TRBV20-1 and TRBJ1-1; D call uncertain. In germline, CDR1 is DFQATT, CDR2 SNEGSKA (reference sequence). The CDR3 runs to 13 residues. The V end lost 1 base, the J end lost 4 bases, and 10 bases lay between the germline ends. The CDR3 coding sequence is TGCAGTGCTAGAGCGTTAGGGAGCACTGAAGCTTTCTTT. This encodes CSARALGSTEAFF.

This chain links TRBV9 with TRBJ2-1; D is uncertain. In germline, CDR1 is SGDLS, CDR2 YYNGEE. The CDR3 is 13 amino acids. V lost 7 bases and J lost 4, with 12 bases in between. CDR3 loop: CASGDQAYNEQFF. The CDR3 DNA reads as TGTGCCAGCGGAGATCAGGCGTACAATGAGCAGTTCTTC.

J is TRBJ2-3 and V is TRBV13; D gene unclear. Germline V gives CDR1 PRHDT, CDR2 FYEKMQ (reference sequence). V lost 8 bases, J lost 1 base, and 13 bases lay in between. The CDR3 covers 14 residues. CDR3 nucleotides: TGTGCCAGCGCTTCCCGGAACGGCACAGATACGCAGTATTTT. Translating gives CASASRNGTDTQYF.